Listed here are 18 T cell receptor beta chains from one sample, sequenced in a study of OX40 agonist ivuxolimab in advanced cancers. Library prep was done by the immunoSEQ multiplex PCR assay. Not all clones reach the TCRdb copy of this immuneACCESS table, which keeps in-frame sequences only. Checked studies attribute under half of the gap to unresolved V genes and leave the rest unexplained. The sample table contains approximately 80,000 clones; only one count was recorded for approximately 94% of them. Clones ranked in the top ten supply over 8.5% of the sample. The sample consisted of CD4+ or CD8+ T cells sorted from blood, taken in a trial of the OX40 agonist ivuxolimab. Receptors originate from an adult with an advanced solid tumor such as melanoma, head and neck, liver or kidney cancer.

This clone was seen only a few times. The chain couples TRBV5-8 to TRBJ2-1; D possibly corresponds to TRBD1 (6 bases). Looked up from germline, CDR1 is SGHTS and CDR2 is YDEGEE. The CDR3 covers 14 residues. V was trimmed by 0 bases and J by 8 bases, leaving 12 bases between them. CDR3 sequence reads: CASSLGLEGDEQFF. The CDR3 region has the DNA TGTGCCAGCAGCTTGGGCCTCGAGGGGGATGAGCAGTTCTTC.

The V and J genes are TRBV6-5 and TRBJ1-1; D may be TRBD1 (6 bases). CDR3 size: 13 residues. Germline CDR1 is MNHEY and CDR2 is SVGAGI. Between the trimmed V and J ends, which lost 2 bases and 5 bases, there was a span of 9 bases. The CDR3: CASSYRTATEAFF. Written as DNA, the CDR3 is TGTGCCAGCAGTTACCGGACAGCGACTGAAGCTTTCTTT.

The V gene is TRBV20-1, the J gene TRBJ1-2, with D possibly TRBD1 on 5 matching bases. V gave up 6 bases and J gave up 6 bases, with 11 bases separating them. Germline V gives CDR1 DFQATT, CDR2 SNEGSKA (reference sequence). The CDR3 contains 11 residues. CDR3 loop: CSAPEGHGYTF. CDR3 DNA sequence: TGCAGTGCACCCGAGGGGCATGGCTACACCTTC.

The chain carries TRBV6-1 and TRBJ1-4; possible D gene TRBD1, 6 bases. V was trimmed by 7 bases and J by 8 bases, leaving 14 bases between them. This CDR3 comprises 13 residues. The V gene's germline CDR1 is MNHNS and CDR2 SASEGT. CDR3 bases: TGTGCCAGCACCCGGACAGAATCCGAAAAACTGTTTTTT. Protein: CASTRTESEKLFF.

The CDR3 protein is CASSMGTGGNNEQFF. The DNA of the CDR3 is TGTGCCAGTAGTATGGGGACAGGGGGTAACAATGAGCAGTTCTTC. The V gene is TRBV19, the J gene TRBJ2-1; the match to TRBD1 covers 11 bases. Germline lookup yields CDR1 LNHDA and CDR2 SQIVND (reference sequence). This CDR3 is 15 amino acids long. The junction had 3 bases not matched to a gene; V was cut back by 3 bases and J by 5 bases.

The chain recombines TRBV7-3 with TRBJ2-1; 7 nucleotides align to TRBD2. V lost 5 bases and J lost 2; bases outside the gene matches: 9. Germline V lookup: CDR1 SGHTA, CDR2 FQGTGA. This CDR3 region has 16 residues. The CDR3 loop is CASSINSGETYNEQFF. The CDR3 DNA sequence: TGTGCCAGCAGCATTAACAGCGGGGAAACCTACAATGAGCAGTTCTTC. Looking up the rest from reference TRBV7-3 and TRBJ2-1 gives the full variable domain: GAGVSQTPSNKVTEKGKYVELRCDPISGHTALYWYRQSLGQGPEFLIYFQGTGAADDSGLPNDRFFAVRPEGSVSTLKIQRTERGDSAVYLCASSINSGETYNEQFFGPGTRLTVL.

This clone showed up just a few times. The rearrangement uses TRBV27 and TRBJ1-6; 7 nucleotides match TRBD1. V lost 0 bases, J lost 7 bases, and 3 bases stayed unmatched. The length of the CDR3 is 15 residues. Germline lookup yields CDR1 MNHEY and CDR2 SMNVEV (reference sequence). In DNA, the CDR3 is TGTGCCAGCAGTTTATCGACAGGGAGCAATTCACCCCTCCACTTT. Translated: CASSLSTGSNSPLHF.

V is TRBV6-5 and J is TRBJ2-1; 8 bases line up with TRBD2. V was pared by 0 bases and J by 3 bases, with 4 bases of the junction left unmatched. The germline V gene has CDR1 MNHEY and CDR2 SVGAGI. This CDR3 has 16 amino acids. CDR3 sequence reads: CASSYSGAGVYNEQFF. CDR3 nucleotide sequence: TGTGCCAGCAGTTACTCTGGAGCGGGAGTCTACAATGAGCAGTTCTTC.

This chain connects TRBV7-9 to TRBJ1-2, with D maybe TRBD1 (6 bases). The germline CDR1 and CDR2 sequences are SEHNR and FQNEAQ (reference sequence). V lost 3 bases and J lost 8, with 25 bases in between. The CDR3 contains 17 residues. The CDR3 DNA follows: TGTGCCAGCAGCTTGTCAGCGGGGGGCGAACTCCTATGGGGCTACACCTTC. Its translation: CASSLSAGGELLWGYTF.

This sequence joins TRBV19 and TRBJ1-5; the match to TRBD1 covers 8 bases. The germline CDR1 and CDR2 sequences are LNHDA and SQIVND (reference sequence). The CDR3 has 13 residues. J gave up 6 bases and V 7 bases, and 5 bases lay outside the gene matches. The CDR3 protein is CASTGTGSQPQHF. The CDR3 nucleotides read TGTGCCAGTACTGGGACAGGCAGTCAGCCCCAGCATTTT.

The rearrangement links TRBV28 to TRBJ2-3, with D maybe TRBD1 (6 bases). CDR1 and CDR2 (germline): MDHEN, SYDVKM. Between the trimmed V and J ends, which lost 6 bases and 0 bases, there was a span of 13 bases. The CDR3 has 15 amino acids. The CDR3 spells CASSRRDISTDTQYF. In DNA, the CDR3 is TGTGCCAGCAGCAGACGGGACATAAGCACAGATACGCAGTATTTT.

The genes are TRBV18 and TRBJ2-3; 13 bases are a match to TRBD2. The J segment lost 4 bases and the V segment lost 4 bases, leaving 5 bases of the junction unmatched. This CDR3 spans 16 amino acids. Germline-derived CDR1 and CDR2 are KGHSH and LQKENI. CDR3 DNA sequence: TGTGCCAGCTCACGCTGGACTAGCGGGAGTTCAGATACGCAGTATTTT. Amino acids: CASSRWTSGSSDTQYF.

This rearrangement joins TRBV5-6 to TRBJ1-5, with D uncertain. With 3 bases removed from V and 4 bases from J, the gap between germline ends came to 8 bases. CDR1 is SGHDT, CDR2 YYEEEE, per germline. The CDR3 sequence is 13 residues long. CDR3: CASSWALNQPQHF. In nucleotides, the CDR3 is TGTGCCAGCAGCTGGGCCTTGAATCAGCCCCAGCATTTT.

This CDR3 reads CASRGRTGDNQPQHF. The CDR3 DNA is TGTGCCAGCAGGGGTCGGACAGGGGACAATCAGCCCCAGCATTTT. The chain has TRBV2 and TRBJ1-5, with 9 bases fitting TRBD1. Unmatched junction bases numbered 6, after V lost 6 bases and J lost 3 bases. Germline-derived CDR1 and CDR2 are SNHLY and FYNNEI. The CDR3 contains 15 residues.

This clone has just one count. The chain employs TRBV4-2 and TRBJ1-4; D remains unclear. This CDR3 spans 14 amino acids. V gave up 0 bases and J gave up 5 bases, with 7 bases separating them. CDR1 and CDR2 from the germline V gene are LGHNA and YNFKEQ. The CDR3 DNA follows: TGTGCCAGCAGCCAAGAAGGCCCAAATGAAAAACTGTTTTTT. This sequence encodes CASSQEGPNEKLFF.

The gene calls are TRBV7-9 and TRBJ2-3, with TRBD2 matching over 12 bases. CDR3 length equals 17 residues. Trimming removed 5 bases from V and 3 bases from J; junction bases left unmatched: 9. The germline V gene encodes CDR1 SEHNR and CDR2 FQNEAQ (reference sequence). Written as DNA, the CDR3 is TGTGCCAGCAGCCCTCCGACTAGCGGGGGAAAAACAGATACGCAGTATTTT. It translates to CASSPPTSGGKTDTQYF.

This chain links TRBV2 with TRBJ1-1; perhaps TRBD1 as D (6 bases). Germline assignment: CDR1 SNHLY and CDR2 FYNNEI. The CDR3 contains 15 residues. The V gene lost 2 bases and the J gene lost 7 bases, with 17 bases spanning the gap. For the CDR3, the DNA is TGTGCCAGCAGTGAACCGAGACAGGCAAGGAATGAAGCTTTCTTT. This gives the protein CASSEPRQARNEAFF. The whole variable domain, remainder taken from reference TRBV2 and TRBJ1-1, is EPEVTQTPSHQVTQMGQEVILRCVPISNHLYFYWYRQILGQKVEFLVSFYNNEISEKSEIFDDQFSVERPDGSNFTLKIRSTKLEDSAMYFCASSEPRQARNEAFFGQGTRLTVV.

The rearrangement joins TRBV7-9 to TRBJ1-2; 10 nucleotides align to TRBD1. J was trimmed by 8 bases and V by 6 bases; bases with no gene match: 6. Looked up from germline, CDR1 is SEHNR and CDR2 is FQNEAQ (reference sequence). The CDR3 sequence is 13 residues long. DNA for the CDR3: TGTGCCAGCAGTCACGGGACAGGGGTCGGCTACACCTTC. As protein: CASSHGTGVGYTF.